Here is one T cell receptor (beta chain) with its context. How the authors handled the data: From reference gene primer amplification, estimates of nucleated cell counts were derived. Generated by immunoSEQ multiplex PCR, the TCRdb table keeps only in-frame clones and is missing some. V and J calls and clone size are given by that table; D and trimming were obtained from the DNA. The table records some 260,000 clones, 70% to 90% of them present only once. This sample is part of a study of blood T cell repertoires in COVID-19. In the study overall: PBMCs, B-cell-depleted T cells, or T cells provided the cDNA or gDNA that made up the material.

The CDR3 covers 16 residues. V was clipped by 0 bases and J by 8 bases; unmatched bases: 7. The germline V gene encodes CDR1 MNHEY and CDR2 SMNVEV (reference sequence). The receptor's source is a woman aged 40-49 years who had recovered from COVID-19. Sequenced: peripheral blood. This chain uses TRBV27 with TRBJ2-1, with 10 positions matching TRBD1. CDR3 bases: TGTGCCAGCAGTTTATCCGCTCCTGGACAGGGGGATGAGCAGTTCTTC. Its protein product is CASSLSAPGQGDEQFF.